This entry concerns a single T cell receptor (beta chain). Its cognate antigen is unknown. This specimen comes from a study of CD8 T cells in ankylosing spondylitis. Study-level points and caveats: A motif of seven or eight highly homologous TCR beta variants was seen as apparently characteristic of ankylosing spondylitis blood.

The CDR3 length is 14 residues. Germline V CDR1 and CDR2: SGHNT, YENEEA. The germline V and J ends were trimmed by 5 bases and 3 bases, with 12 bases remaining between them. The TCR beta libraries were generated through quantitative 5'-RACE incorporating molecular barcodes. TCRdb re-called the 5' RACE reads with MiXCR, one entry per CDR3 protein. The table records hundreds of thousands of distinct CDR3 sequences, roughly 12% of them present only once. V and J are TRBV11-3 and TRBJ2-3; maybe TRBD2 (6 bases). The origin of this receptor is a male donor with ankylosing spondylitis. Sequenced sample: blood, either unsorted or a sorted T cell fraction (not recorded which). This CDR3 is CASSPTRLTDTQYF. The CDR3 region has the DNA TGTGCCAGCAGCCCGACTAGACTGACAGATACGCAGTATTTT. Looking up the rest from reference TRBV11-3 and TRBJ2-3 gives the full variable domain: EAGVVQSPRYKIIEKKQPVAFWCNPISGHNTLYWYLQNLGQGPELLIRYENEEAVDDSQLPKDRFSAERLKGVDSTLKIQPAELGDSAVYLCASSPTRLTDTQYFGPGTRLTVL.